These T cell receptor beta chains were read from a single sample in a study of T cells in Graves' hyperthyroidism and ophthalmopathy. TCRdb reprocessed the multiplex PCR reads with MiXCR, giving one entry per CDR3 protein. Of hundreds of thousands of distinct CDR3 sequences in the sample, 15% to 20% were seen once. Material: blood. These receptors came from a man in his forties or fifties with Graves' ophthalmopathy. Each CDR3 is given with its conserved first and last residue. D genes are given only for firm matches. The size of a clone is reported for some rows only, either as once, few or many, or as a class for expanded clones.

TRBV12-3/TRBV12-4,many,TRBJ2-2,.,TGTGCCAGCATCCGGGACACCGGGGAGCTGTTTTTT,CASIRDTGELFF
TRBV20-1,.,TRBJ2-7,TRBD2,TGCAGTGCTGGCCCTATGTTGGCGGGAGGTTACGAGCAGTACTTC,CSAGPMLAGGYEQYF
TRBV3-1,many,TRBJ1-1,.,TGTGCCAGCAGCTTTCCTTCGGGCACTGAAGCTTTCTTT,CASSFPSGTEAFF
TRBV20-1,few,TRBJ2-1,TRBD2,TGCAGTGCTCCAGACGGCGGGAGCTACCACAATGAGCAGTTCTTC,CSAPDGGSYHNEQFF
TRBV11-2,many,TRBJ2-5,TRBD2,TGTGCCAGCAGCTTAGAGCGGGGGGGCCGTGAGACCCAGTACTTC,CASSLERGGRETQYF
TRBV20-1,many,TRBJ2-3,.,TGCAGTGCTAGAGATCGGTCAGGAAAAGGGGGGGTCGATACGCAGTATTTT,CSARDRSGKGGVDTQYF
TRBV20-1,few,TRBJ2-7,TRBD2,TGCAGTGCTAGAGTTAGTAGCGGGGGAGCCTACGAGCAGTACTTC,CSARVSSGGAYEQYF
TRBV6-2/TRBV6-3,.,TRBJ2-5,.,TGTGCCAGCAGTTACCCCAGGTGGGAGACCCAGTACTTC,CASSYPRWETQYF
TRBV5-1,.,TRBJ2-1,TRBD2,TGCGCCAGCAGCTCAACCGGGACTAGCGGGGGCGAGCAGTTCTTC,CASSSTGTSGGEQFF
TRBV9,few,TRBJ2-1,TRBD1,TGTGCCAGCAGCGCCCAACCCGGGACAGGGGCCGGTGAGCAGTTCTTC,CASSAQPGTGAGEQFF
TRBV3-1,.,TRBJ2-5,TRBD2,TGTGCCAGCAGCCAAGAGGGGACTAGCGGGGCACAAGAGACCCAGTACTTC,CASSQEGTSGAQETQYF
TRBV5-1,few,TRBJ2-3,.,TGCGCCAGCAGCTTGGGATCAGGGGCCCTCACAGATACGCAGTATTTT,CASSLGSGALTDTQYF
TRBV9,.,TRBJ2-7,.,TGTGCCAGCAGCGTAGAGGGACTTTTCTACGAGCAGTACTTC,CASSVEGLFYEQYF
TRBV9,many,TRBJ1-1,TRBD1,TGTGCCAGCAGCGTAGATGGACGGGACAGGGAAGCTTTCTTT,CASSVDGRDREAFF
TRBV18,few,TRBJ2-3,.,TGTGCCAGACCCCCCCCCGGACTATGGTCAGATACGCAGTATTTT,CARPPPGLWSDTQYF
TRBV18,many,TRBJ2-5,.,TGTGCCAGCTCACGGGCGAGTAGGCAAGAGACCCAGTACTTC,CASSRASRQETQYF
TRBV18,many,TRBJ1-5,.,TGTGCCAGCTCACCAGTTCAGGGGTACAATCAGCCCCAGCATTTT,CASSPVQGYNQPQHF
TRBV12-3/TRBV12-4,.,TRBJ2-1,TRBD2,TGTGCCAGCAGTTTCGTCGCGGGGGGAGCTAATGAGCAGTTCTTC,CASSFVAGGANEQFF
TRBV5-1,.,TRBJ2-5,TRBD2,TGCGCCAGCACCACAGCGGGGGGCCATCAAGAGACCCAGTACTTC,CASTTAGGHQETQYF
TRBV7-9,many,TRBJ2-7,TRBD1,TGTGCCAGCAGCGTCCGACAGGGCTACGAGCAGTACTTC,CASSVRQGYEQYF
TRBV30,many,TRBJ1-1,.,TGTGCCTGGAAGGGGAGGAACACTGAAGCTTTCTTT,CAWKGRNTEAFF
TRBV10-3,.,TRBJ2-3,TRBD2,TGTGCCATCAGTGAGTCAGCCGAGCGGGGCCCTCACACAGATACGCAGTATTTT,CAISESAERGPHTDTQYF
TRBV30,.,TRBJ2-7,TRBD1,TGTGCCTGGAGTGTAGAACAGGGGGTCACCTACGAGCAGTACTTC,CAWSVEQGVTYEQYF
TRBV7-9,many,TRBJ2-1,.,TGTGCCAGCAGCCCTGCGGGGAATGAGCAGTTCTTC,CASSPAGNEQFF
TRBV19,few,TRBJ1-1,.,TGTGCCAGAGATGGGGGAGGGGATACTGAAGCTTTCTTT,CARDGGGDTEAFF
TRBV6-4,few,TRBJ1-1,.,TGTGCCAGCACCTCGTCGGGGACCACTGAAGCTTTCTTT,CASTSSGTTEAFF
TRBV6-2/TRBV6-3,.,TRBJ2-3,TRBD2,TGTGCCAGCAGTGCTTTAACTAGCGGGAGGGGATCCACAGATACGCAGTATTTT,CASSALTSGRGSTDTQYF
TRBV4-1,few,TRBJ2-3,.,TGCGCCAGCAGCCAACGCGCAGATACGCAGTATTTT,CASSQRADTQYF
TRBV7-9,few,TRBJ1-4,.,TGTGCCAGCAGCTTTTTCGGGGGGGATGAAAAACTGTTTTTT,CASSFFGGDEKLFF
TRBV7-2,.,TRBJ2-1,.,TGTGCCAGCAGCCAGTATCGCAATGAGCAGTTCTTC,CASSQYRNEQFF
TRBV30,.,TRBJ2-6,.,TGTGCCTGGAGTGTAAGGCAGGGTGTACTCTCTGGGGCCAACGTCCTGACTTTC,CAWSVRQGVLSGANVLTF
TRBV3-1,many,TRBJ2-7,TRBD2,TGTGCCAGCAGACGGACTAGCGGGGGAATCTACGAGCAGTACTTC,CASRRTSGGIYEQYF
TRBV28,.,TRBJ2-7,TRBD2,TGTGCCAGCAGTTTCCTCACTCTAGCGGGAGCCTACGAGCAGTACTTC,CASSFLTLAGAYEQYF
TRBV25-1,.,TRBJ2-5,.,TGTGCCAGCAGTGCCTTGATTGCGGAGACCCAGTACTTC,CASSALIAETQYF
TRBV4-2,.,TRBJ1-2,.,TGTGCCAGCAGCCAAGCGACGGGTTCCGTAACAAACTATGGCTACACCTTC,CASSQATGSVTNYGYTF
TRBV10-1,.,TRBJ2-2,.,TGCGCCAGCAGTGAGTCAGGGGGAGGAACCGGGGAGCTGTTTTTT,CASSESGGGTGELFF
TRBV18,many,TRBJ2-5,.,TGTGCCAGCTCACCAGGAACCCAAGAGACCCAGTACTTC,CASSPGTQETQYF
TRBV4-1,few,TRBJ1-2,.,TGCGCCAGCAGCCAAGAAACCGGTGGCTACACCTTC,CASSQETGGYTF
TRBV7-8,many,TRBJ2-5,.,TGTGCCAGCAGCCTATTACCCCGGGGCCCGCAAGAGACCCAGTACTTC,CASSLLPRGPQETQYF
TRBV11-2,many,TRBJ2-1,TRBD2,TGTGCCAGCAGACCGGGAGGGCACGATGAGCAGTTCTTC,CASRPGGHDEQFF
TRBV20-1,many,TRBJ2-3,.,TGCAGTGCTATCGGGGACAGCACAGATACGCAGTATTTT,CSAIGDSTDTQYF
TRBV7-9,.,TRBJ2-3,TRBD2,TGTGCCAGCAGCTACCCCACATTGTCTAGCGGACTGAGGGGCACAGATACGCAGTATTTT,CASSYPTLSSGLRGTDTQYF
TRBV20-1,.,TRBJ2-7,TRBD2,TGCAGTGCGGGGAGCGGGGGGGCCTACGAGCAGTACTTC,CSAGSGGAYEQYF
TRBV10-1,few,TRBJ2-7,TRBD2,TGCGCCAGCCCTAGACTATCGGGAGGCCCCTCCTACGAGCAGTACTTC,CASPRLSGGPSYEQYF
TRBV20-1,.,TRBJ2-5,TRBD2,TGCAGTGCAAACTCGTTAGCGGGGGGCCGGCAAGAGACCCAGTACTTC,CSANSLAGGRQETQYF
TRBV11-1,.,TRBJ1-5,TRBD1,TGTGCCAGCAGCCAAGACCCAGGGGGCGTTCGTCAGCCCCAGCATTTT,CASSQDPGGVRQPQHF
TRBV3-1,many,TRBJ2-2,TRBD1,TGTGCCAGCAGCCGGACAGGGAACACCGGGGAGCTGTTTTTT,CASSRTGNTGELFF
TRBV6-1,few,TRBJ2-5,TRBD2,TGTGCCAGCAGTGGGGCTAGCGGGGCGGGGGAGACCCAGTACTTC,CASSGASGAGETQYF
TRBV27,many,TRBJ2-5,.,TGTGCCAGCAGTTCACCAACACGGGACCAAAAAGAGACCCAGTACTTC,CASSSPTRDQKETQYF
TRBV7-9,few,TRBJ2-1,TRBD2,TGTGCCAGCAGCTTTGGTCGGGGGGGCATCAATGAGCAGTTCTTC,CASSFGRGGINEQFF
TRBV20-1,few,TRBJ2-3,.,TGCAGTGCTAGACCCGTGACAGATACGCAGTATTTT,CSARPVTDTQYF
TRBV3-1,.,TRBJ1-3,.,TGTGCCAGCAGCCCACCTGGGACGGCCTCTGGAAACACCATATATTTT,CASSPPGTASGNTIYF
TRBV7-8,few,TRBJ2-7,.,TGTGCCAGCAGCTCTTACCCCGGGATCTCCTACGAGCAGTACTTC,CASSSYPGISYEQYF